This T cell receptor beta chain was identified during a study of T cells after yellow fever vaccination. Whole-study findings and limits: Most clones from primary vaccination resurfaced after the booster (around 97% CD4, less than 90% CD8).

Concerning this clonotype itself: What it binds is unknown.

Each CDR3 protein is one row after TCRdb ran MiXCR on the 5' RACE reads. The sample contains roughly 150,000 distinct CDR3 sequences, 7.7% of which appear only once. V lost 3 bases to trimming and J lost 8 bases, with 6 bases between them. In germline, CDR1 is SGDLS, CDR2 YYNGEE. This CDR3 is built from 12 residues. This sequence joins TRBV9 and TRBJ1-6, with D unresolved. The sequence came from a man aged 30-40 years who received the YFV17D yellow fever vaccine. The sample was CD4+ T cells sorted from PBMCs, taken 5 days after the yellow fever booster vaccination. This CDR3 reads CASSAYDSPLHF. DNA of the CDR3: TGTGCCAGCAGCGCCTACGATTCACCCCTCCACTTT.